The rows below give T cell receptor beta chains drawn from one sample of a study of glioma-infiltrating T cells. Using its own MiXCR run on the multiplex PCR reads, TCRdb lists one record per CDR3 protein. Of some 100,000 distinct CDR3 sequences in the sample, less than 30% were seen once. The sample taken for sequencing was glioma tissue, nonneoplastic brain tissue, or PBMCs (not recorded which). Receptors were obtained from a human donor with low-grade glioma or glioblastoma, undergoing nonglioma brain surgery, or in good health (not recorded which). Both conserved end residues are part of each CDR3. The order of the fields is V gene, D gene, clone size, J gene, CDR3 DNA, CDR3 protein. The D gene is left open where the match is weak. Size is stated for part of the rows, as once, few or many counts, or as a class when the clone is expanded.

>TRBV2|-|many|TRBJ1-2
TGTGCCAGCACCCAACAGCGGGGCTACACCTTC
CASTQQRGYTF
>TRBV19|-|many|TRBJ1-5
TGTGCCAGTAAGGGCAATCAGCCCCAGCATTTT
CASKGNQPQHF
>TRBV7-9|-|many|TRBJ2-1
TGTGCCAGCAGCTCGTTTAAGGCGGCAAACTACAATGAGCAGTTCTTC
CASSSFKAANYNEQFF
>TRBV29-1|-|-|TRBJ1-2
TGCAGCGTTGTATCGTCCAGGGATGGCTACACCTTC
CSVVSSRDGYTF
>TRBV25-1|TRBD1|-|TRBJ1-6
TGTGCCAGCAGCTCCGGGACAGCGTCTAATCCACCCCTCCACTTT
CASSSGTASNPPLHF
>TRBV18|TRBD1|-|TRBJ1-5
TGTGCCAGCTCACCCGGACAGGGCGGGGGCAATCAGCCCCAGCATTTT
CASSPGQGGGNQPQHF
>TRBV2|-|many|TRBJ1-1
TGTGCCAGCAGTGAAGCAAAGGGATTGAACACTGAAGCTTTCTTT
CASSEAKGLNTEAFF
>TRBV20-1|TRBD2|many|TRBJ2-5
TGCAGTGACCCGCCAGGGACTACCAACCAAGAGACCCAGTACTTC
CSDPPGTTNQETQYF
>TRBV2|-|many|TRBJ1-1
TGTGCCAGCAGTGCACAGGGTAGGAACACTGAAGCTTTCTTT
CASSAQGRNTEAFF
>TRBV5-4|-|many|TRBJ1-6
TGTGCCAGCAGCTTCCCTAGGGGACCCCTCCACTTT
CASSFPRGPLHF
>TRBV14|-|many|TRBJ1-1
TGTGCCAGCAGCCACCAACGGCTGACTGAAGCTTTCTTT
CASSHQRLTEAFF
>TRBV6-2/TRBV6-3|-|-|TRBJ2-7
TGTGCTAGCAGTTACTCGCGATCGTACGCGCAGTACTTC
CASSYSRSYAQYF
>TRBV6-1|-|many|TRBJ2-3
TGTGCCAGCACGCCATGGGGGCAGGGACGGACAGATACGCAGTATTTT
CASTPWGQGRTDTQYF
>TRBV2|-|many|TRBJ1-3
TGTGCCAGCATAGGACGCCTCTCTGGAAACACCATATATTTT
CASIGRLSGNTIYF
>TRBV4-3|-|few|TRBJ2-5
TGCGCCAGCAGCCAAGATTACCAGCTTGGGAAGACCCAGTACTTC
CASSQDYQLGKTQYF
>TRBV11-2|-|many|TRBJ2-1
TGTGCCAGCAGCTTAAATGGCTTAAGCTCCTACAATGAGCAGTTCTTC
CASSLNGLSSYNEQFF
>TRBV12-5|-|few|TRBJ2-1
TGTGCTAGTGGTAGCCGACAGGGACTCTACAATGAGCAGTTCTTC
CASGSRQGLYNEQFF
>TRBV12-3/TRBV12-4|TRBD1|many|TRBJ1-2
TGTGCCAGCAGTTCTCAGGGGGCGAACTATGGCTACACCTTC
CASSSQGANYGYTF
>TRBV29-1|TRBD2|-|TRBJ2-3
TGCAGCGTTGGGCTAGCGGGGCCCACAGATACGCAGTATTTT
CSVGLAGPTDTQYF
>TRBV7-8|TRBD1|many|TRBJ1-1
TGTGCCAGCAGATACCTACAGGGGCGGTCGGCTTTCTTT
CASRYLQGRSAFF
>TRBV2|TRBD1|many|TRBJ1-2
TGTGCCAGCTCAGGGGGAGGGAGAGGCTACACCTTC
CASSGGGRGYTF
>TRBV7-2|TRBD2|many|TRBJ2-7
TGTGCCAGCAGCTTATTAGCGGGACCCTACGAGCAGTACTTC
CASSLLAGPYEQYF